Below, one T cell receptor beta chain is given with its context. This clonotype was recorded a few times. It has no known antigen specificity. No clone much larger than this one lies a single base away; base qualities are absent. From the germline V gene (reference sequence), CDR1 is MNHEY and CDR2 is SMNVEV. The germline ends are 9 bases apart after V is trimmed by 2 bases and J by 2 bases. The cysteine opens and the phenylalanine closes a CDR3 of 15 amino acids. Kept here is only the CDR3 DNA, which spans 45 bases and is read in frame from base 1. These data are taken from a study of early T cells in non-severe SARS-CoV-2 infection (dated by TCRdb to the early 2020s). A note on the overall study: TCR sequencing used bulk RNA from unsorted whole blood, so alpha and beta chains could not be paired.

The study was a case-control design nested within a healthcare worker cohort in London, UK, with weekly nasopharyngeal swab PCR tests and blood sampling. Healthcare workers were recruited during the week of the UK lockdown, between 23 and 31 March 2020, and followed weekly for up to roughly 15 weeks. The study at large found these results: Matching against VDJdb was skewed toward anti-spike CD8 responses, likely underestimated virus-specific expansions, and missed private and CD4 specificities.

The method was 5' RACE. The data were produced on a NextSeq 500. The TCR library protocol attached unique molecular identifiers to individual cDNA molecules to correct for sequencing error and PCR bias. Both TCR alpha and beta chains were sequenced, and tight co-correlation was observed between alpha and beta sequence abundances in each sample. The authors' analysis ran thus. Decombinator V4 was used to annotate TCR sequences for V gene, J gene and CDR3. Expanded TCRs were defined as changing significantly between any two time points under a Poisson model with p below 0.0001. TCR abundances were normalised to the total number of TCRs sequenced per sample and expressed as counts per million. TRAV1-2 paired with TRAJ12, TRAJ20 or TRAJ33 defined MAIT TCRs, while TRAV10 paired with TRAJ18 defined iNKT TCRs. A search of VDJdb, accessed on 1 November 2021, was run for TCRs annotated to CMV, EBV and SARS-CoV-2, with TCRs annotated for multiple antigens excluded. TCRdb handled the public reads itself, with Q25 trimming in fastp and clone calling in MiXCR, and kept productive beta chains. Rows with one shared CDR3 protein collapse into an entry with the most common genes and DNA. These V and J calls rely on TCRdb rather than the paper's analysis. Across this sample there are 65,000 to 95,000 distinct CDR3 sequences, with over 8.5% seen only once. Of the sample, around 4.6% is held by the ten largest clones.

The chain is made from TRBV27 and TRBJ2-2; the D gene assignment is ambiguous. The sequencing sample was made of whole blood. This receptor was obtained from an adult who was a healthcare worker with PCR-confirmed SARS-CoV-2 infection or an uninfected control (not recorded which). The base sequence is TGTGCCAGCAGTTTAGTGGACGCTAACACCGGGGAGCTGTTTTTT. It specifies CASSLVDANTGELFF.